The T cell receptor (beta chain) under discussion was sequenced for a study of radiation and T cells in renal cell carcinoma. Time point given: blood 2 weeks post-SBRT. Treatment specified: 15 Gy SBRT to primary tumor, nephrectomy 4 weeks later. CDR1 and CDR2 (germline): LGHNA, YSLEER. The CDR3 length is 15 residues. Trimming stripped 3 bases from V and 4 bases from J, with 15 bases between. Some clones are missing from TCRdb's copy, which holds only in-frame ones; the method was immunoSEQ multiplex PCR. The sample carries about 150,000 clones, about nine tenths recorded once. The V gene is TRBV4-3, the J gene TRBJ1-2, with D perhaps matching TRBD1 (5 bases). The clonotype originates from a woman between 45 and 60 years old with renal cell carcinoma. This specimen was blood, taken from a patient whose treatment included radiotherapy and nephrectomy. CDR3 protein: CASSQAVQGSYGYTF. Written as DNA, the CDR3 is TGCGCCAGCAGCCAGGCTGTCCAGGGAAGCTATGGCTACACCTTC.